This T cell receptor beta chain was identified during a study of radiation and T cells in renal cell carcinoma. Study findings and constraints: In blood, top tumor clones expanded by 2 weeks, shrinking by 4. Baseline intratumoral clonotype presence is unknown without pretreatment biopsies.

Assay: immunoSEQ multiplex PCR; the TCRdb copy retains only in-frame clones and omits some. The data show roughly 160,000 clones, about 87% seen once. In the case of this clone: The target antigen is unknown.

Specified time point: blood 4 weeks post-SBRT, at nephrectomy. The treatment: 15 Gy SBRT to primary tumor, nephrectomy 4 weeks later. Nephrectomy followed 15 Gy stereotactic body radiation by 4 weeks. Serial blood draws occurred at baseline and 2 and 4 weeks post-SBRT. The TCR originated in a woman aged 45-59 years with renal cell carcinoma. Sequenced material: blood, taken from a patient whose treatment included radiotherapy and nephrectomy.

The CDR3 sequence is CASSDELHTEAFF. The CDR3 nucleotides read TGTGCCAGCAGTGACGAGCTTCACACTGAAGCTTTCTTT. The chain employs TRBV6-4 and TRBJ1-1; D unclear. This CDR3 region has 13 residues. Germline V gene data show CDR1 as MRHNA and CDR2 as SNTAGT. Between the trimmed V and J ends, which lost 2 bases and 3 bases, there was a span of 7 bases.